This entry lists 5 T cell receptor beta chains sequenced from one sample in a study of T cells in Graves' hyperthyroidism and ophthalmopathy. From RNA transcripts, TCR beta CDR3 regions were amplified. With the HTBI primer set, the TCR CDR3 went through a first round of RT-PCR. TCRdb itself ran the multiplex PCR reads through MiXCR, one entry per CDR3 protein. This sample carries about 530,000 distinct CDR3 sequences, 17% of them seen once, and the ten largest clones take roughly 15%. The sequencing sample was made of blood. The source is a young woman with Graves' ophthalmopathy.

This clonotype was detected many times. The chain uses TRBV4-3 and TRBJ2-4, with 7 bases matching TRBD1. Germline V CDR1 and CDR2: LGHNA, YSLEER. Trimming removed 4 bases from V and 0 bases from J; junction bases left unmatched: 6. The CDR3 loop spans 16 amino acids. The CDR3 sequence is CASSPGQELAKNIQYF. The CDR3 DNA reads as TGCGCCAGCAGCCCAGGACAGGAATTAGCCAAAAACATTCAGTACTTC.

The table lists this clonotype with many counts. The chain employs TRBV7-3 and TRBJ1-6; D is unresolved. Between the trimmed V and J ends, which lost 0 bases and 7 bases, there was a span of 4 bases. CDR3 length: 13 residues. CDR1 and CDR2 (germline): SGHTA, FQGTGA. The CDR3 region is CASSLTENSPLHF. The CDR3 nucleotides are TGTGCCAGCAGCTTAACCGAGAATTCACCCCTCCACTTT.

V usage is TRBV7-9 and J usage is TRBJ2-3; D could derive from TRBD1 or TRBD2 (5 bases each). V was shortened by 6 bases and J by 0 bases, with 13 bases between the two germline ends. CDR3 length: 15 residues. The V gene's germline CDR1 is SEHNR and CDR2 FQNEAQ (reference sequence). In DNA, the CDR3 is TGTGCCAGCAGGACACGGGGCCTCAGCACAGATACGCAGTATTTT. It is translated as CASRTRGLSTDTQYF.

There are many counts of this clonotype. J is TRBJ2-7 and V is TRBV28; no reliable D call. The germline V gene has CDR1 MDHEN and CDR2 SYDVKM. The V gene lost 6 bases and the J gene lost 5 bases, with 17 bases spanning the gap. CDR3 length equals 14 residues. CDR3 loop: CASRSTLNGHEQYF. The CDR3 nucleotides are TGTGCCAGCAGGTCTACCCTGAATGGCCACGAGCAGTACTTC.

This clonotype was counted a single time. The genes are TRBV9 and TRBJ2-1, with 10 bases identical to TRBD2. This CDR3 comprises 14 residues. Germline-derived CDR1 and CDR2 are SGDLS and YYNGEE. The junction had 4 bases not matched to a gene; V was cut back by 5 bases and J by 5 bases. The CDR3 DNA reads TGTGCCAGCAGACCTAGCGGGGGAGACAATGAGCAGTTCTTC. It is translated as CASRPSGGDNEQFF.